The 21 T cell receptor beta chains in this list originate from one sample, sequenced in a study of identical twins. MiXCR, run by TCRdb on the 5' RACE reads, gives a single entry per CDR3 protein. Of about 890,000 distinct CDR3 sequences listed, 10% to 15% were seen once; the top ten hold about 1.5%. These data are also associated with another study on yellow fever vaccine responses in identical twins.

Sample: PBMCs. These receptors were obtained from a woman between 18 and 29 years old in good health.

The V and J genes are TRBV12-3 or TRBV12-4 and TRBJ2-3, with unresolved D. This CDR3 spans 12 amino acids. V was clipped by 2 bases and J by 5 bases, with 5 bases between them. CDR3 protein: CASSLRKDTQYF. The DNA of the CDR3 is TGTGCCAGCAGTTTAAGGAAAGATACGCAGTATTTT.

V is TRBV5-1 and J is TRBJ1-1, with 7 bases lining up with TRBD1. V lost 3 bases to trimming and J lost 0 bases; unmatched junction nucleotides: 5. The CDR3 spans 15 residues. Per germline, CDR1 SGHRS and CDR2 YFSETQ. The CDR3 DNA reads TGCGCCAGCAGCTGGGAGGGGGCGGTGAACACTGAAGCTTTCTTT. It specifies CASSWEGAVNTEAFF.

The chain joins TRBV6-2 or TRBV6-3 to TRBJ2-3; D is perhaps TRBD2 (6 bases). Per the germline V gene, CDR1 is MNHEY and CDR2 is SVGEGT. The CDR3 extends over 15 amino acids. V was pared by 0 bases and J by 5 bases, with 12 bases between. As DNA, the CDR3 is TGTGCCAGCAGTTACTCGAGGAGGGCGGAAGATACGCAGTATTTT. It yields the protein CASSYSRRAEDTQYF.

The V call is TRBV6-1, the J call TRBJ1-1; TRBD1 aligns across 7 bases. This CDR3 region has 14 residues. After removal of 6 bases from V and 8 bases from J, the junction contained 12 bases not matched to a gene. Germline values: CDR1 MNHNS, CDR2 SASEGT. CDR3 in amino acids: CASSRATGRTEAFF. CDR3 in DNA: TGTGCCAGCAGCAGGGCGACAGGGCGAACCGAAGCTTTCTTT.

CDR3 DNA sequence: TGTGCCAGCAGCAAACAGACAGGGGATGAGCAGTTCTTC. Its protein product is CASSKQTGDEQFF. The chain couples TRBV5-4 to TRBJ2-1; 8 nucleotides align to TRBD1. The V gene end was trimmed by 4 bases and the J gene end by 8 bases; junction bases not matched to a gene: 5. This CDR3 contains 13 residues. The germline V gene has CDR1 SGHNT and CDR2 YYREEE (reference sequence).

This clonotype has just a few counts. The V call is TRBV29-1, the J call TRBJ2-7, with 13 bases that match TRBD2. The V segment lost 6 bases and the J segment 3 bases; nucleotides outside the gene matches: 5. The CDR3 has 14 residues. The V gene's germline CDR1 is SQVTM and CDR2 ANQGSEA. The CDR3 nucleotides are TGCAGCGTGAGGACTAGCGGGAGTCACTACGAGCAGTACTTC. Residues: CSVRTSGSHYEQYF.

This clonotype was counted a few times. The chain has TRBV4-2 and TRBJ1-4, with 7 bases aligning to TRBD1. This CDR3 contains 15 residues. Germline V gene lookup returns CDR1 LGHNA and CDR2 YNFKEQ. With 3 bases clipped from V and 5 bases from J, the junction kept 6 bases outside the gene matches. The CDR3 bases are TGTGCCAGCAGCCAGAGTGACAGGGAGAATGAAAAACTGTTTTTT. Translation gives CASSQSDRENEKLFF.

This clonotype was found a few times. V is TRBV28 and J is TRBJ2-2; D might be TRBD2 (6 bases). The CDR3 sequence is 16 residues long. V was shortened by 6 bases and J by 4 bases, with 18 bases between the two germline ends. Germline CDR1 MDHEN, CDR2 SYDVKM. The CDR3 here is CASSPFGRRVTGELFF. CDR3 DNA: TGTGCCAGCAGCCCATTCGGGCGGAGGGTCACCGGGGAGCTGTTTTTT.

Comments on this clonotype: Since a much larger clone is just one base distant, this may be a read error. The chain recombines TRBV6-5 with TRBJ1-1; 7 bases agree with TRBD1. Germline CDR1 is MNHEY and CDR2 is SVGAGI. The CDR3 length is 14 residues. J gave up 1 base and V 4 bases, and 3 bases lay outside the gene matches. As DNA, the CDR3 is TGTGCCAGCAGTTGGGGACAGCCGAACACTGAAGCTTTCTTT. Its translation is CASSWGQPNTEAFF.

This clonotype was seen a handful of times. This sequence joins TRBV3-1 and TRBJ2-5; D perhaps matches TRBD2 (5 bases). This CDR3 spans 14 amino acids. Trimming stripped 0 bases from V and 6 bases from J, with 11 bases between. Germline CDR1 and CDR2: LGHDT and YNNKEL (reference sequence). CDR3 nucleotides: TGTGCCAGCAGCCAAGATTCGGCTAGCAAGACCCAGTACTTC. Amino acids: CASSQDSASKTQYF.

V is TRBV5-1 and J is TRBJ2-7; D perhaps matches TRBD2 (6 bases). CDR3 length equals 15 residues. V lost 4 bases, J lost 3 bases, and 17 bases lay in between. Germline lookup yields CDR1 SGHRS and CDR2 YFSETQ. The chain's CDR3 is CASSPGPGSDYEQYV. The CDR3 region has the DNA TGCGCCAGCAGCCCCGGACCCGGGAGCGACTACGAGCAGTACGTC.

This clonotype was counted many times. V usage is TRBV7-8 and J usage is TRBJ1-1; D is possibly TRBD1 (6 bases). This CDR3 contains 15 residues. The V gene lost 1 base and the J gene lost 1 base, with 10 bases spanning the gap. Germline CDR1 is SGHVS and CDR2 is FQNEAQ. The CDR3 region has the DNA TGTGCCAGCAGCTTAGTTTGGGACAAGAACACTGAAGCTTTCTTT. It yields the protein CASSLVWDKNTEAFF.

V is TRBV4-1 and J is TRBJ2-3, with unresolved D. Trimming took off 0 bases at V and 5 bases at J, with 15 bases between the two ends. Germline V lookup: CDR1 MGHRA, CDR2 YSYEKL. The CDR3 contains 16 residues. This chain's CDR3 is CASSQDQRTFRDTQYF. The CDR3 DNA is TGCGCCAGCAGCCAAGATCAACGAACCTTTCGAGATACGCAGTATTTT.

A few counts support this clonotype. The chain has TRBV11-2 and TRBJ2-1; 8 positions agree with TRBD2. This CDR3 spans 15 amino acids. The germline V gene has CDR1 SGHAT and CDR2 FQNNGV. Trimming took 5 bases from V and 7 from J; bases not matched to a gene: 10. The DNA for the CDR3 is TGTGCCAGCAGCCCAGGCGGGGGGCTGTGGAATGAGCAGTTCTTC. Encoded protein: CASSPGGGLWNEQFF.

In its sample, this clonotype was seen a few times. The chain carries TRBV5-1 and TRBJ2-7, with D unclear. Germline V CDR1 and CDR2: SGHRS, YFSETQ. There are 13 residues in the CDR3. V was cut by 4 bases and J by 4 bases, with 12 bases left in between. The CDR3 here is CASSLVPLYEQYV. The CDR3, as DNA: TGCGCCAGCAGCCTGGTTCCTTTATACGAGCAGTACGTC.

J is TRBJ2-3 and V is TRBV5-1, with TRBD1 as a possible D gene (6 bases). The CDR3 sequence is 16 residues long. V was trimmed by 8 bases and J by 6 bases, leaving 25 bases between them. Per germline, CDR1 SGHRS and CDR2 YFSETQ. CDR3 DNA: TGCGCCAGTAATCCCTCCCGTACAGGGAATTCGGATACGCAGTATTTT. This encodes CASNPSRTGNSDTQYF.

This chain uses TRBV24-1 with TRBJ2-2; 8 bases line up with TRBD1. The germline V gene has CDR1 KGHDR and CDR2 SFDVKD. The CDR3 is 17 amino acids. After removal of 3 bases from V and 4 bases from J, the junction contained 9 bases not matched to a gene. CDR3 sequence reads: CATSDPSTGAGTGELFF. CDR3 sequence (DNA): TGTGCCACCAGTGATCCCTCGACAGGGGCCGGCACCGGGGAGCTGTTTTTT.

V is TRBV7-2 and J is TRBJ2-2; D is unclear. Trimming stripped 4 bases from V and 6 bases from J, with 9 bases between. The CDR3 has 13 residues. CDR1 is SGHTA and CDR2 is FQGNSA in the germline V gene. The CDR3 loop is CASSWTVPGELFF. Here the CDR3 DNA reads TGTGCCAGCAGCTGGACCGTTCCCGGGGAGCTGTTTTTT.

The CDR3 DNA follows: TGCAGTGCAAATACGGACAGGGGGGGAGAGACCCAGTACTTC. It specifies CSANTDRGGETQYF. This sequence joins TRBV20-1 and TRBJ2-5; 10 nucleotides align to TRBD1. CDR3 length: 14 amino acids. J lost 4 bases, V lost 6 bases, and 8 bases had no gene match. Germline assignment: CDR1 DFQATT and CDR2 SNEGSKA (reference sequence).

This clonotype was seen ten or more times. The gene calls are TRBV12-3 or TRBV12-4 and TRBJ1-2; tentatively, D is TRBD1 (5 bases). This CDR3 has 13 residues. The V end was cut by 3 bases, the J end by 4 bases, with 9 bases between. In DNA, the CDR3 is TGTGCCAGCAGTTTTTGGCAGGGCTATGGCTACACCTTC. Translating gives CASSFWQGYGYTF.

This clonotype was seen many times. The V and J genes are TRBV12-3 or TRBV12-4 and TRBJ1-5; the D is unclear. The V and J ends lost 3 bases and 3 bases respectively, with 12 bases between them. This CDR3 spans 15 amino acids. CDR3 sequence reads: CASSFEGSINQPQHF. The CDR3 DNA reads TGTGCCAGCAGTTTTGAAGGCAGTATCAATCAGCCCCAGCATTTT.